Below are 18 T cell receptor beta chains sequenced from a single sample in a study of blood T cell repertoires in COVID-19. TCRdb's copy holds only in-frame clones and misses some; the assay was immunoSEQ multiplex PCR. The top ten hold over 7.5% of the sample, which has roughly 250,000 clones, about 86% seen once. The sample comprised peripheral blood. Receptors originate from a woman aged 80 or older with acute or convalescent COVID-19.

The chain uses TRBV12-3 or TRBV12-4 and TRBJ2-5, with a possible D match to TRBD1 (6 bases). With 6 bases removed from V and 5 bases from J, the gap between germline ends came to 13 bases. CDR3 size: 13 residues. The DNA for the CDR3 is TGTGCCAGCAGATCCAGGGGCTGGGAGACCCAGTACTTC. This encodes CASRSRGWETQYF.

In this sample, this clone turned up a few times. This CDR3 is CATSRDQYTGNYGYTF. In DNA, the CDR3 is TGTGCCACCAGCAGAGATCAATATACAGGGAACTATGGCTACACCTTC. The chain carries TRBV15 and TRBJ1-2, with a tentative D call TRBD1 (6 bases). The ends were cut back, 0 bases at V and 2 bases at J, with 13 bases in the middle. In germline, CDR1 is LNHNV, CDR2 YYDKDF (reference sequence). The CDR3 is 16 residues long.

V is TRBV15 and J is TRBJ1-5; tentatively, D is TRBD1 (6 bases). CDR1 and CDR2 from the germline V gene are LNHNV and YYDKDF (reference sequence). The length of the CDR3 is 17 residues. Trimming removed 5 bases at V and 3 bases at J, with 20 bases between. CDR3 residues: CATSASLVDSINQPQHF. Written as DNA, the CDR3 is TGTGCCACCAGCGCCTCCCTCGTGGACAGTATCAATCAGCCCCAGCATTTT. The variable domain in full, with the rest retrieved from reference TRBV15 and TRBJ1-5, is DAMVIQNPRYQVTQFGKPVTLSCSQTLNHNVMYWYQQKSSQAPKLLFHYYDKDFNNEADTPDNFQSRRPNTSFCFLDIRSPGLGDTAMYLCATSASLVDSINQPQHFGDGTRLSIL.

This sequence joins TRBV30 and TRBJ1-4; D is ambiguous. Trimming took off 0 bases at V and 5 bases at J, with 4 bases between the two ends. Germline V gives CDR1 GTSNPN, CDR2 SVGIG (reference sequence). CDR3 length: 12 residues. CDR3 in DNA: TGTGCCTGGAGTGTTGAGAATGAAAAACTGTTTTTT. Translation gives CAWSVENEKLFF.

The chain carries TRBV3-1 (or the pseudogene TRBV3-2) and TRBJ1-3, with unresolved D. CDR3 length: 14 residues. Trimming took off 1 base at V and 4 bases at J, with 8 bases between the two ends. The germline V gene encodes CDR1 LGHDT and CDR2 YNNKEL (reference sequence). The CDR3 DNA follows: TGTGCCAGCAGCCAAGGCGACTTCGGAAACACCATATATTTT. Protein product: CASSQGDFGNTIYF.

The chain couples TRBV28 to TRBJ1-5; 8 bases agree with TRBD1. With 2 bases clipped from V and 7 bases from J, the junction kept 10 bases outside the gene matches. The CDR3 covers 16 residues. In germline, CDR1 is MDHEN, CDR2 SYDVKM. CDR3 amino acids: CASSLEGQAWGQPQHF. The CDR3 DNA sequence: TGTGCCAGCAGTTTAGAGGGACAGGCATGGGGCCAGCCCCAGCATTTT.

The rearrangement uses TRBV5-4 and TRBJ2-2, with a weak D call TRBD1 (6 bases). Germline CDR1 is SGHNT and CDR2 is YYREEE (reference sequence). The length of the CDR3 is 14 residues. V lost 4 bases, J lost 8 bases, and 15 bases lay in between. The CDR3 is CASSLDRPGGELFF. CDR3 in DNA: TGTGCCAGCAGCCTAGACAGGCCCGGGGGGGAGCTGTTTTTT. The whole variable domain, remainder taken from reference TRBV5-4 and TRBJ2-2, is ETGVTQSPTHLIKTRGQQVTLRCSSQSGHNTVSWYQQALGQGPQFIFQYYREEENGRGNFPPRFSGLQFPNYSSELNVNALELDDSALYLCASSLDRPGGELFFGEGSRLTVL.

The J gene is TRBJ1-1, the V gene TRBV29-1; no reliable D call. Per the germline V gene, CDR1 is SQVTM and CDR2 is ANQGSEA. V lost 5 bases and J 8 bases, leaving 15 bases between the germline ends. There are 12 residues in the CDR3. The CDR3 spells CSVHPGGSEAFF. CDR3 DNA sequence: TGCAGCGTTCACCCCGGCGGTTCCGAAGCTTTCTTT. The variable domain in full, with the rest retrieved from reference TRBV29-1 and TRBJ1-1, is SAVISQKPSRDICQRGTSLTIQCQVDSQVTMMFWYRQQPGQSLTLIATANQGSEATYESGFVIDKFPISRPNLTFSTLTVSNMSPEDSSIYLCSVHPGGSEAFFGQGTRLTVV.

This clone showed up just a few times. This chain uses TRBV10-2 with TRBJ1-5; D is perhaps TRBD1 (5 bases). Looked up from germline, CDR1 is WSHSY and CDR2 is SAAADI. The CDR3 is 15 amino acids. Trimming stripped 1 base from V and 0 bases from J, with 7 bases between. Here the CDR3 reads CASSEWGDSNQPQHF. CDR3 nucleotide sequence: TGCGCCAGCAGTGAGTGGGGGGATAGCAATCAGCCCCAGCATTTT.

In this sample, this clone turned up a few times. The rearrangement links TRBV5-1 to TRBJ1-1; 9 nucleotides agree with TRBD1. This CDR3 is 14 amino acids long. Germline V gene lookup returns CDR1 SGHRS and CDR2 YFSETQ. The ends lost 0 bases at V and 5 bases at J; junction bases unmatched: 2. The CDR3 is CASSLGDRVTEAFF. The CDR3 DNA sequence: TGCGCCAGCAGCTTGGGGGACAGGGTAACTGAAGCTTTCTTT.

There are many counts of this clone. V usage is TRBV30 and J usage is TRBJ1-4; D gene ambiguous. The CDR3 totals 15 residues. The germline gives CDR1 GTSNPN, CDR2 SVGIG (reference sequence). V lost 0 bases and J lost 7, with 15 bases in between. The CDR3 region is CAWSVARPGGEKLFF. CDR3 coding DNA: TGTGCCTGGAGTGTAGCTCGCCCCGGCGGTGAAAAACTGTTTTTT.

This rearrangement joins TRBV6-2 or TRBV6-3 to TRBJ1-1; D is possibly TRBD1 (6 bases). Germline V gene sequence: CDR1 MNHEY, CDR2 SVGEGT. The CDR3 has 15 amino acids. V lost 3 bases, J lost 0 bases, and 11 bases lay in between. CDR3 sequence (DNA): TGTGCCAGCAGTTATGGGGACAACATGAACACTGAAGCTTTCTTT. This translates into CASSYGDNMNTEAFF.

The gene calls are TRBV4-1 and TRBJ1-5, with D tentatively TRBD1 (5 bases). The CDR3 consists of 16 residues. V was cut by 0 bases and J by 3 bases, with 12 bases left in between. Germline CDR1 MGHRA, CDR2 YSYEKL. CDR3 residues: CASSQEAAGPNQPQHF. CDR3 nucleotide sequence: TGCGCCAGCAGCCAAGAGGCGGCAGGGCCCAATCAGCCCCAGCATTTT.

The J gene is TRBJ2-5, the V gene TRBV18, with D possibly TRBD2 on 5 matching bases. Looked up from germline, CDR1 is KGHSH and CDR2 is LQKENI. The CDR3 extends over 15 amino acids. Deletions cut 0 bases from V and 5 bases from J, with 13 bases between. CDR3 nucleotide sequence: TGTGCCAGCTCACCACCTGGGGAGCGGTTGGAGACCCAGTACTTC. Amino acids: CASSPPGERLETQYF.

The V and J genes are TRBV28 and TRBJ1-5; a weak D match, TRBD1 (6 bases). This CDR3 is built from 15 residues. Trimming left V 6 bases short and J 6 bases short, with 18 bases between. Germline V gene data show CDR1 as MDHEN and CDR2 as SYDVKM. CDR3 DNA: TGTGCCAGCAGCTCGTACAGGGAACAGGGTCAGCCCCAGCATTTT. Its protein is CASSSYREQGQPQHF.

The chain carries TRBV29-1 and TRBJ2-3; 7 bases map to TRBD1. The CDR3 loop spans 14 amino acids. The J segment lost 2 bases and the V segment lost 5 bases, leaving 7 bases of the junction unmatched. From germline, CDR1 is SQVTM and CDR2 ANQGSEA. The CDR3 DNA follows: TGCAGCGTTACAGGGGTGGTTGACACAGATACGCAGTATTTT. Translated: CSVTGVVDTDTQYF.

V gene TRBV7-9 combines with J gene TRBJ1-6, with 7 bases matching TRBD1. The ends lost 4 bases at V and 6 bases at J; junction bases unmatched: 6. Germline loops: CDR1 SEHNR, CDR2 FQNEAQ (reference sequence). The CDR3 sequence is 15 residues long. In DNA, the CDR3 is TGTGCCAGCAGCTCGCGGACAGGATCTAATTCACCCCTCCACTTT. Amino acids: CASSSRTGSNSPLHF.

The CDR3 bases are TGTGCCAGCAGCAAAGGGGGGAGGAGCTCCTACAATGAGCAGTTCTTC. It encodes CASSKGGRSSYNEQFF. This chain connects TRBV21-1 to TRBJ2-1; TRBD2 was called by the table and not checked on the DNA. TRBV21-1 is given as a pseudogene. CDR3 size: 16 residues.